Included here is one T cell receptor beta chain sequence, with context. The CDR3 covers 15 residues. Germline V lookup: CDR1 LNHDA, CDR2 SQIVND (reference sequence). J gave up 0 bases and V 7 bases, and 7 bases lay outside the gene matches. The data stem from a study of blood T cell repertoires in COVID-19. At the level of the study: The cDNA or gDNA used as material had been derived from T cells, B-cell-depleted T cells, or PBMCs.

Original analysis: Amplification of reference gene primers provided the estimated nucleated cell counts. TCRdb keeps only in-frame clones here, not all; method: immunoSEQ multiplex PCR. V and J calls and clone size are given by that table; D and trimming were obtained from the DNA. The sample carries fewer than 350,000 clones, roughly 86% recorded once. This receptor was taken from a woman aged 50 to 60 who had recovered from COVID-19. The sample comprised peripheral blood. V usage is TRBV19 and J usage is TRBJ2-3; 7 positions agree with TRBD2. CDR3 loop: CASTLSGHSTDTQYF. In DNA, the CDR3 is TGTGCCAGTACCCTTAGCGGGCATAGCACAGATACGCAGTATTTT.